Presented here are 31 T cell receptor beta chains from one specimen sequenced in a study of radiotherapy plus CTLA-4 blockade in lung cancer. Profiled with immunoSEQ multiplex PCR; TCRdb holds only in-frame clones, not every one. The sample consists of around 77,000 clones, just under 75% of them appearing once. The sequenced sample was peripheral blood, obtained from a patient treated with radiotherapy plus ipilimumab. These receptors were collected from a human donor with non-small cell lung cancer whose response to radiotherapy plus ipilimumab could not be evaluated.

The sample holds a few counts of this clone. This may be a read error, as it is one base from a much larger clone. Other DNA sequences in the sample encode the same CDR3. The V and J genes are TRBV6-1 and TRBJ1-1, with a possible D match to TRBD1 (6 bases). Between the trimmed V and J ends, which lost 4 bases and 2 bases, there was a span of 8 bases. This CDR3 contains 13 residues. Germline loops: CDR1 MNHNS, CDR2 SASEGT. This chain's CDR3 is CASSGTANTEAFF. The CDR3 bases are TGTGCCAGCAGTGGGACAGCTAACACTGAAGCTTTCTTT.

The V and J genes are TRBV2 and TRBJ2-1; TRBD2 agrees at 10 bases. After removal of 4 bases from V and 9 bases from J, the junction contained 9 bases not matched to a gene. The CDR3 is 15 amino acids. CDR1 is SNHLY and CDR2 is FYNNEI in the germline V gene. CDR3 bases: TGTGCCAGCAGTGCCCTACTAGCGGGGCGCGGTGAGCAGTTCTTC. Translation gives CASSALLAGRGEQFF.

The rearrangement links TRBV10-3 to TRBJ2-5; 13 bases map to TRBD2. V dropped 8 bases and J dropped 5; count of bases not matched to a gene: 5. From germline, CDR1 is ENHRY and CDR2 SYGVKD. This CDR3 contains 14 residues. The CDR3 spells CAISLAGGPETQYF. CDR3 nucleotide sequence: TGTGCCATCTCACTAGCGGGAGGGCCGGAGACCCAGTACTTC.

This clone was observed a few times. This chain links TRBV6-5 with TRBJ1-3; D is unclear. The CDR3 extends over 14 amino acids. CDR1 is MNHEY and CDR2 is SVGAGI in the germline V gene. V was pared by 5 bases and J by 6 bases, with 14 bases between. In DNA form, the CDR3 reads TGTGCCAGCAGTCCGACATTTGTGGAAAACACCATATATTTT. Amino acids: CASSPTFVENTIYF.

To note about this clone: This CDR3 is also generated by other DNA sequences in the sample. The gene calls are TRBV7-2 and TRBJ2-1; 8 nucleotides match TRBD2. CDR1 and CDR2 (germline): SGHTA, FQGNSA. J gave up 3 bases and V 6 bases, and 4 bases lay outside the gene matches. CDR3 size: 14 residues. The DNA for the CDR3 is TGTGCCAGCAGGAGTAGCGGGAACTACAATGAGCAGTTCTTC. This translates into CASRSSGNYNEQFF.

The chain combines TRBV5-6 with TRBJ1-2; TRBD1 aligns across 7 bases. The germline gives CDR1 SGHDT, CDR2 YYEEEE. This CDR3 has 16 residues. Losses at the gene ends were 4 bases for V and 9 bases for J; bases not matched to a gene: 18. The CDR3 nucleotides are TGTGCCAGCAGCAGCTTGTTCCGGCAGGGGGTGGTTAGCTACACCTTC. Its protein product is CASSSLFRQGVVSYTF.

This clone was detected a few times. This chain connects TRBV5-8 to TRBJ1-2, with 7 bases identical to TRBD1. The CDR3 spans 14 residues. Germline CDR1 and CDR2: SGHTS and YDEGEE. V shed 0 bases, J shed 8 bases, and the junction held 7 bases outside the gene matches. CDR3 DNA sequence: TGTGCCAGCAGCTTGGGGCAGGGGGTCCAAGGCTACACCTTC. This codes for CASSLGQGVQGYTF.

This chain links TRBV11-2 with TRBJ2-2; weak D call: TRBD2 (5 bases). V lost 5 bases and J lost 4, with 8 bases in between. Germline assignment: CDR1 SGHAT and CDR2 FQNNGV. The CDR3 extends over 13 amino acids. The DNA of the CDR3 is TGTGCCAGCAGCACGACTACCACCGGGGAGCTGTTTTTT. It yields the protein CASSTTTTGELFF.

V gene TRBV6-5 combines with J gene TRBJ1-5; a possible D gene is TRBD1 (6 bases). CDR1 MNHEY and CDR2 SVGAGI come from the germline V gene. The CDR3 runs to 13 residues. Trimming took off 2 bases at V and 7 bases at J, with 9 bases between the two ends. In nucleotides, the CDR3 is TGTGCCAGCAGTTACGGGGGCAGGCAGCCCCAGCATTTT. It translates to CASSYGGRQPQHF.

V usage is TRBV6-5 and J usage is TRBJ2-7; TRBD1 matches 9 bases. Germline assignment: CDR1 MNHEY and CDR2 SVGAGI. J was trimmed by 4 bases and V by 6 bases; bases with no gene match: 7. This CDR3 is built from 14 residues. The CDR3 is CASRMGQGQYEQYF. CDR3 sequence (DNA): TGTGCCAGCAGGATGGGACAGGGACAGTACGAGCAGTACTTC.

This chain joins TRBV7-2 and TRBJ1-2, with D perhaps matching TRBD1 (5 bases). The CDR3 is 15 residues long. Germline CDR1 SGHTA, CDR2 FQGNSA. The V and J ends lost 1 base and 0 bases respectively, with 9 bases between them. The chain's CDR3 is CASSLGPGANYGYTF. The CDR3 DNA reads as TGTGCCAGCAGCTTAGGCCCGGGGGCTAACTATGGCTACACCTTC.

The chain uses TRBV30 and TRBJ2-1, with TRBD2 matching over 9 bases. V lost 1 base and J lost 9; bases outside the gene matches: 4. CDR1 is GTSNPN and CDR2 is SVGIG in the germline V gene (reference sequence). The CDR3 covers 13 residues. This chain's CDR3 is CAWSEASGAEQFF. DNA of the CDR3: TGTGCCTGGAGTGAGGCTAGCGGGGCTGAGCAGTTCTTC.

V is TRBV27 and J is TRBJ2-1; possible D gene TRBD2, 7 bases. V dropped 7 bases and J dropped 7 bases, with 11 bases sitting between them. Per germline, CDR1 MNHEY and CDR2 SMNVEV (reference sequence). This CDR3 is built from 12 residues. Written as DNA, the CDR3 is TGTGCCAGCAAGGGAGGGGGGAATGAGCAGTTCTTC. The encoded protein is CASKGGGNEQFF.

Here the CDR3 DNA reads TGTGCCAGCAGCTTAGCGTCCGGGAGGGCCTACAATGAGCAGTTCTTC. Translating gives CASSLASGRAYNEQFF. This chain joins TRBV7-2 and TRBJ2-1; 8 bases fit TRBD2. The V and J ends lost 0 bases and 2 bases, in that order; junction bases with no gene match: 3. Germline CDR1 is SGHTA and CDR2 is FQGNSA. The CDR3 length is 16 residues.

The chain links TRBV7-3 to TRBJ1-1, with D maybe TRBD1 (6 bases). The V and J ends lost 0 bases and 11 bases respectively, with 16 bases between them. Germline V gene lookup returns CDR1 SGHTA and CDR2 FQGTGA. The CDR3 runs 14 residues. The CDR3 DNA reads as TGTGCCAGCAGCTTAACGCAGGGGAACACTCGGGCTTTCTTT. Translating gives CASSLTQGNTRAFF.

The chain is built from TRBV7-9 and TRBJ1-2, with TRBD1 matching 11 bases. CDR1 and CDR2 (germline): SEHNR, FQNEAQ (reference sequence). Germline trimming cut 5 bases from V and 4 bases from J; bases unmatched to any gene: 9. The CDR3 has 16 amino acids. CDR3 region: CASSTPGTGGIYGYTF. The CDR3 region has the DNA TGTGCCAGCAGCACGCCTGGGACAGGGGGAATCTATGGCTACACCTTC.

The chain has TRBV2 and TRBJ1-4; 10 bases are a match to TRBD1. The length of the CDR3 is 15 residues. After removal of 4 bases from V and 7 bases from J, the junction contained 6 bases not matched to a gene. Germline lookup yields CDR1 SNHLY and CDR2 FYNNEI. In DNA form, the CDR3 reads TGTGCCAGCAGTGGACAGGGGGCTGTGGTTGAAAAACTGTTTTTT. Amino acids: CASSGQGAVVEKLFF.

CDR3 loop: CASSLGSGLNGYTF. The CDR3 nucleotides are TGTGCCAGCAGCTTAGGGTCTGGACTCAATGGCTACACCTTC. The chain links TRBV7-9 to TRBJ1-2, with D hard to call. Germline CDR1 SEHNR, CDR2 FQNEAQ (reference sequence). This CDR3 contains 14 residues. Trimming shortened V by 1 base and J by 6 bases, and 12 bases separated the two germline ends.

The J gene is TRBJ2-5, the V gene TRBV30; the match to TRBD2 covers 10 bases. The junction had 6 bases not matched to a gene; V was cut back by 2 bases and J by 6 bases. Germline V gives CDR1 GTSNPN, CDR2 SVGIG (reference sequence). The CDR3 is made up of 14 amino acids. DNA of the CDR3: TGTGCCTGGAGTCTAGCGGGAGTAACGCAGACCCAGTACTTC. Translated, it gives CAWSLAGVTQTQYF. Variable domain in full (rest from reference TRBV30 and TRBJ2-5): SQTIHQWPATLVQPVGSPLSLECTVEGTSNPNLYWYRQAAGRGLQLLFYSVGIGQISSEVPQNLSASRPQDRQFILSSKKLLLSDSGFYLCAWSLAGVTQTQYFGPGTRLLVL.

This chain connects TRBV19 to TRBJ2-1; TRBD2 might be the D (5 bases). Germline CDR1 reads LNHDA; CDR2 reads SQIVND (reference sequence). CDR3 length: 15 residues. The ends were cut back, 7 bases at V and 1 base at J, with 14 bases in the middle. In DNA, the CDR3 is TGTGCCAGTAAAGACGCTAGCTTGTCCTACAATGAGCAGTTCTTC. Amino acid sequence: CASKDASLSYNEQFF.

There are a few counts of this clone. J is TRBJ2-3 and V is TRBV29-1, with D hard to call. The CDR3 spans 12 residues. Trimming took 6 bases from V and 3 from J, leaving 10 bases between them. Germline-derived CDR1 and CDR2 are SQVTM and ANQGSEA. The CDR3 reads CSVGPGTDTQYF. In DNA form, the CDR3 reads TGCAGCGTGGGCCCTGGAACAGATACGCAGTATTTT.

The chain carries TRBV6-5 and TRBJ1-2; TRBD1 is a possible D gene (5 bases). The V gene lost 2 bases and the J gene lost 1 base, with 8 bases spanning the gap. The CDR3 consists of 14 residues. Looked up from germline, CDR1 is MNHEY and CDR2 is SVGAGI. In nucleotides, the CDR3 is TGTGCCAGCAGTTACCGGGGGTTTAACTATGGCTACACCTTC. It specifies CASSYRGFNYGYTF.

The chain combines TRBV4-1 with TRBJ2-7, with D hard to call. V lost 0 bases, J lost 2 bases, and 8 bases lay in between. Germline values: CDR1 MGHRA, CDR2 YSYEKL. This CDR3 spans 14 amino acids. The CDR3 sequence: CASSQEWAPYEQYF. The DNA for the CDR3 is TGCGCCAGCAGCCAAGAATGGGCTCCCTACGAGCAGTACTTC.

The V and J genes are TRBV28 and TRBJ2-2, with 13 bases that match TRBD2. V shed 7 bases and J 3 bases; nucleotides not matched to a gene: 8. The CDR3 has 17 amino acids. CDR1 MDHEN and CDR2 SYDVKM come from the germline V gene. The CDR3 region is CASTPTSGGQYTGELFF. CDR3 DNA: TGTGCCAGCACACCGACTAGCGGGGGGCAGTACACCGGGGAGCTGTTTTTT. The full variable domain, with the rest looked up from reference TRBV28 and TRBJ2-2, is DVKVTQSSRYLVKRTGEKVFLECVQDMDHENMFWYRQDPGLGLRLIYFSYDVKMKEKGDIPEGYSVSREKKERFSLILESASTNQTSMYLCASTPTSGGQYTGELFFGEGSRLTVL.

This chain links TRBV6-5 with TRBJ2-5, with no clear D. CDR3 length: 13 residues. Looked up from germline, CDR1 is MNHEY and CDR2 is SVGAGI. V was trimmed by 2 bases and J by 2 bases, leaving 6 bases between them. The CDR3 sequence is CASSYLQQETQYF. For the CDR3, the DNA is TGTGCCAGCAGTTACCTACAGCAAGAGACCCAGTACTTC.

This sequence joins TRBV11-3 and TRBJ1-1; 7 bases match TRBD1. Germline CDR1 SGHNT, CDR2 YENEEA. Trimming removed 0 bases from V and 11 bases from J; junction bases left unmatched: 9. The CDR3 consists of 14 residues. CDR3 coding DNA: TGTGCCAGCAGCTTAGACACCGACAGGGTAAAGGCTTTCTTT. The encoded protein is CASSLDTDRVKAFF.

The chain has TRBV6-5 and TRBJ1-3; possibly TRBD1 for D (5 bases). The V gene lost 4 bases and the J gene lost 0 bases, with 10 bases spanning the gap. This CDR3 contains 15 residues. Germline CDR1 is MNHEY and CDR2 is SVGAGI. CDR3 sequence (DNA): TGTGCCAGCAGTTCCCCAGGGTCCTCTGGAAACACCATATATTTT. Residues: CASSSPGSSGNTIYF.

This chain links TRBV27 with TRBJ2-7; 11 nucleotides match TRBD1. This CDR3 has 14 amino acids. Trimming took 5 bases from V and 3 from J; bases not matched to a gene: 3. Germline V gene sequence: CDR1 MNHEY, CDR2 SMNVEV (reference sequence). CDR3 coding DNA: TGTGCCAGCAGTCCAGGGACAGGGGGCTACGAGCAGTACTTC. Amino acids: CASSPGTGGYEQYF.

The DNA for the CDR3 is TGTGCCAGCAGTGAAGACGAGGGCTCTGGAAACACCATATATTTT. Protein: CASSEDEGSGNTIYF. V gene TRBV2 combines with J gene TRBJ1-3; D not certain. Germline V CDR1 and CDR2: SNHLY, FYNNEI. Trimming pared 1 base from V and 0 bases from J, leaving 7 bases between. This CDR3 spans 15 amino acids.

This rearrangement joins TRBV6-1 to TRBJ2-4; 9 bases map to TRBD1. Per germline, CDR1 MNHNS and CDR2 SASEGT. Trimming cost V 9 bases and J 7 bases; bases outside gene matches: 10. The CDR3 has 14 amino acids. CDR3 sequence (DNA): TGTGCCAGTCGTTTGGACAGGGGCAGGAACATTCAGTACTTC. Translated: CASRLDRGRNIQYF.

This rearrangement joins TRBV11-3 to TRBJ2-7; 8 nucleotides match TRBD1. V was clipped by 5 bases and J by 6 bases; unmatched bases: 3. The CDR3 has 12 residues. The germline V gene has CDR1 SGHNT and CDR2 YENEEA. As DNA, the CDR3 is TGTGCCAGCAGCCATACAGGGGGCGAGCAGTACTTC. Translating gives CASSHTGGEQYF.